This T cell receptor (beta chain) was profiled in a study of blood T cell repertoires in COVID-19. With 5 bases clipped from V and 6 bases from J, the junction kept 9 bases outside the gene matches. The CDR3 covers 16 residues. Per germline, CDR1 SGHTS and CDR2 YDEGEE. Clones were read by immunoSEQ multiplex PCR, and TCRdb kept only the in-frame ones, dropping some. The top ten hold about 1.7% of the sample, which has approximately 500,000 clones, 85% to 90% seen once. Symptom resolution, clearance, or two negative PCRs marked donors in Cohort 3 as recovered. The receptor was isolated from a woman aged 40 to 49 who had recovered from COVID-19. Sequencing was performed on PBMCs or T cells enriched from blood (not recorded which). V gene TRBV5-8 combines with J gene TRBJ2-1, with 12 bases matching TRBD1. Written as DNA, the CDR3 is TGTGCCAGCAGTCTTACCGGGACAGGGGGCCTCAATGAGCAGTTCTTC. This sequence encodes CASSLTGTGGLNEQFF. The whole variable domain, remainder taken from reference TRBV5-8 and TRBJ2-1, is EAGVTQSPTHLIKTRGQQATLRCSPISGHTSVYWYQQALGLGLQFLLWYDEGEERNRGNFPPRFSGRQFPNYSSELNVNALELEDSALYLCASSLTGTGGLNEQFFGPGTRLTVL.